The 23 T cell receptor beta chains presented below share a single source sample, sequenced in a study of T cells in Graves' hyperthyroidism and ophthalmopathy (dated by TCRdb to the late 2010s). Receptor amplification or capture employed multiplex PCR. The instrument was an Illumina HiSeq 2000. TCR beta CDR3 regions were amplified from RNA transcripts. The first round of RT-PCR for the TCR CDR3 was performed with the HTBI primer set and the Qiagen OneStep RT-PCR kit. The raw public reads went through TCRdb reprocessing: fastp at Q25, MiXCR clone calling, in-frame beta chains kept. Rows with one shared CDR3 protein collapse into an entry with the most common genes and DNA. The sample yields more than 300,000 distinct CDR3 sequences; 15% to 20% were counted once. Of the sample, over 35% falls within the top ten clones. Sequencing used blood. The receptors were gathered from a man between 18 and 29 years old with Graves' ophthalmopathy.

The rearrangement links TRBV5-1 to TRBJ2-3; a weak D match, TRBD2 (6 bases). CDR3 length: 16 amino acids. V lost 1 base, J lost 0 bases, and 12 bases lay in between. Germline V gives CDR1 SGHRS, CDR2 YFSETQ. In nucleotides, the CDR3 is TGCGCCAGCAGCTTGAGGCGGGGAAGTAGCACAGATACGCAGTATTTT. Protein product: CASSLRRGSSTDTQYF.

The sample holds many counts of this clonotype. The CDR3: CASNPVGYNEQFF. CDR3 sequence (DNA): TGTGCCAGCAACCCCGTGGGGTACAATGAGCAGTTCTTC. The chain couples TRBV12-3 or TRBV12-4 to TRBJ2-1; no clear D gene. The CDR3 has 13 amino acids. V was clipped by 7 bases and J by 4 bases, with 11 bases between them.

CDR3 sequence: CASSPPGLRYEQYF. In DNA, the CDR3 is TGTGCCAGCAGCCCTCCCGGACTCCGATACGAGCAGTACTTC. The genes are TRBV9 and TRBJ2-7, with D perhaps matching TRBD2 (5 bases). V was shortened by 4 bases and J by 4 bases, with 15 bases between the two germline ends. CDR1 and CDR2 (germline): SGDLS, YYNGEE. The CDR3 contains 14 residues.

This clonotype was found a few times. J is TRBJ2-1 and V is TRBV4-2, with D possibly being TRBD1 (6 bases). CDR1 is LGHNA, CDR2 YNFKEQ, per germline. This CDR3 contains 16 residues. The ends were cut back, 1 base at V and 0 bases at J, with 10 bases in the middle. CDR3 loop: CASSQAEGVSYNEQFF. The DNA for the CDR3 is TGTGCCAGCAGCCAAGCAGAGGGGGTCTCCTACAATGAGCAGTTCTTC.

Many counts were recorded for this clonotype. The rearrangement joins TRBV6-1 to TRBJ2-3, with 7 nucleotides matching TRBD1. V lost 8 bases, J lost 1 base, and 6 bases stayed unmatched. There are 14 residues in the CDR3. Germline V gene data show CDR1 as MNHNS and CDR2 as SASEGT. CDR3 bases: TGTGCCAGCCGACAGGGCCCAGGCACAGATACGCAGTATTTT. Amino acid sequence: CASRQGPGTDTQYF.

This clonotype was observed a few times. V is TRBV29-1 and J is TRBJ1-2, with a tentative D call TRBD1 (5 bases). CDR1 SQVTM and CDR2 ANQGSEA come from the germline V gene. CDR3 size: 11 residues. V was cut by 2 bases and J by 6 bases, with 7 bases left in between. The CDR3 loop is CSVERGNGYTF. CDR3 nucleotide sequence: TGCAGCGTTGAACGGGGGAATGGCTACACCTTC.

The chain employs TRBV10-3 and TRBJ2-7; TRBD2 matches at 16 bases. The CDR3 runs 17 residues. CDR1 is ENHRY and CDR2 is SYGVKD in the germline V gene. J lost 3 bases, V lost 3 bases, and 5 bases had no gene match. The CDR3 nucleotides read TGTGCCATCAGTGATTCGGGACTAGCGGGGGGGATCTACGAGCAGTACTTC. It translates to CAISDSGLAGGIYEQYF.

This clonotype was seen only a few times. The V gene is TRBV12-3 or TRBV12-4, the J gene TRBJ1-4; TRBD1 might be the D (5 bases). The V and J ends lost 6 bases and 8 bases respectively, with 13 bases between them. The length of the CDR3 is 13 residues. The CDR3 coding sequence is TGTGCCAGCAGGGGGGACGGTGGGGAAAAACTGTTTTTT. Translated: CASRGDGGEKLFF.

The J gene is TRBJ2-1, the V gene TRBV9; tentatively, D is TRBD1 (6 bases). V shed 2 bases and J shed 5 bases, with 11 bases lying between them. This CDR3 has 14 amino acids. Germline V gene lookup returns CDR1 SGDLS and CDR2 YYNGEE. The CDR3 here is CASSVGTQDNEQFF. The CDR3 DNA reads TGTGCCAGCAGCGTGGGGACACAAGACAATGAGCAGTTCTTC.

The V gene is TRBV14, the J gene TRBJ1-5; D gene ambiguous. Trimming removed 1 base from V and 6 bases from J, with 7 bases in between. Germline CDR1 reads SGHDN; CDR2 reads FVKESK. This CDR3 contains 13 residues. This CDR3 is CASSQGRSQPQHF. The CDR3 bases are TGTGCCAGCAGCCAAGGACGTAGTCAGCCCCAGCATTTT.

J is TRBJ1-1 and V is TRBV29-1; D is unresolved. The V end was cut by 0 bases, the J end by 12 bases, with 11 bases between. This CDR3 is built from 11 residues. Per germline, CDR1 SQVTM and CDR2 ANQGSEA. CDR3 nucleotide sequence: TGCAGCGTTGAAGATCAACTCCGGCCTTTCTTT. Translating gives CSVEDQLRPFF. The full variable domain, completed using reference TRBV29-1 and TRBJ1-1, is SAVISQKPSRDICQRGTSLTIQCQVDSQVTMMFWYRQQPGQSLTLIATANQGSEATYESGFVIDKFPISRPNLTFSTLTVSNMSPEDSSIYLCSVEDQLRPFFGQGTRLTVV.

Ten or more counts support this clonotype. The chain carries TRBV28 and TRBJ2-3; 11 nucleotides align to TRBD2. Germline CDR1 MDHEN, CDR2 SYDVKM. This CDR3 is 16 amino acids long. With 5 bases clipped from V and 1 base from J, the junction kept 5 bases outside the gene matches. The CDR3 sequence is CASSTLAGGGTDTQYF. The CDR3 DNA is TGTGCCAGCAGTACCTTAGCGGGGGGGGGCACAGATACGCAGTATTTT.

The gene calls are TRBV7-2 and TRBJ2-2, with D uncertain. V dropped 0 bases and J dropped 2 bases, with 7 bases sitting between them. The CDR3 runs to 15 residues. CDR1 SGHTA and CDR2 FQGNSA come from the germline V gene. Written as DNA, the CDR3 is TGTGCCAGCAGCTTAGCTATGGGCAACACCGGGGAGCTGTTTTTT. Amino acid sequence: CASSLAMGNTGELFF.

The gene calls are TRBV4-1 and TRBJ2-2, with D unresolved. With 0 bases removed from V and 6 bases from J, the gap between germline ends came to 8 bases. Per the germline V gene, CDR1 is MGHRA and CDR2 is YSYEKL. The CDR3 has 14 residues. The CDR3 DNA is TGCGCCAGCAGCCAAGATTGGGTGGCCGGGGAGCTGTTTTTT. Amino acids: CASSQDWVAGELFF.

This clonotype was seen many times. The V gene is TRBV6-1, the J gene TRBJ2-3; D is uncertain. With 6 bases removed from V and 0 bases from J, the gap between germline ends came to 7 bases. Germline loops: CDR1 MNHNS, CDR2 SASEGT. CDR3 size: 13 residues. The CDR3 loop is CASRVMSTDTQYF. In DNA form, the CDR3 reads TGTGCCAGCAGGGTCATGAGCACAGATACGCAGTATTTT.

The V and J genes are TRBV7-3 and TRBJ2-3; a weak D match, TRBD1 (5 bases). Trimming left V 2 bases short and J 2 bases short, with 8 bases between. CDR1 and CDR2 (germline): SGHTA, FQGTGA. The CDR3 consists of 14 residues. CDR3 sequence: CASSLQGTTDTQYF. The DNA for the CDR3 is TGTGCCAGCAGCTTACAGGGCACCACAGATACGCAGTATTTT.

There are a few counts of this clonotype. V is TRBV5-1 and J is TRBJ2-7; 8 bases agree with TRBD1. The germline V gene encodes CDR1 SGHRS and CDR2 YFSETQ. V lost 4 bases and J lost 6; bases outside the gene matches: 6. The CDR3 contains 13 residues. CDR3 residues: CASSPWTGFEQYF. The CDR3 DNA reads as TGCGCCAGCAGCCCCTGGACAGGGTTCGAGCAGTACTTC.

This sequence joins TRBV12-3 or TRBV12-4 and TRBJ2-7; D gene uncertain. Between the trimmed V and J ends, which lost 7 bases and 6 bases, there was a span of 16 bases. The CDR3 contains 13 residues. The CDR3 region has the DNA TGTGCCAGCACCTCCGATCCCCACGTCGAGCAGTACTTC. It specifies CASTSDPHVEQYF.

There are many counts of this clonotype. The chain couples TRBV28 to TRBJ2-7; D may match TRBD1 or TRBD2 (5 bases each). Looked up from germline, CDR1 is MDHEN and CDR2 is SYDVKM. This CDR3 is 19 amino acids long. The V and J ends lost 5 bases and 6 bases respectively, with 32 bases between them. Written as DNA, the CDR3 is TGTGCCAGCAGTGCACGACCACATACCTACACGGGGCGAGGGTCCGAGCAGTACTTC. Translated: CASSARPHTYTGRGSEQYF.

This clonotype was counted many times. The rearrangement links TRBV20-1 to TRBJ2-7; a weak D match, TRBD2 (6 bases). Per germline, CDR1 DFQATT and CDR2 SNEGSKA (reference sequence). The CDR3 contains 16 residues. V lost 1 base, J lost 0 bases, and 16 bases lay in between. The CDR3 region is CSARAGKGLSSYEQYF. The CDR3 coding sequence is TGCAGTGCTAGAGCTGGGAAGGGACTGAGCTCCTACGAGCAGTACTTC.

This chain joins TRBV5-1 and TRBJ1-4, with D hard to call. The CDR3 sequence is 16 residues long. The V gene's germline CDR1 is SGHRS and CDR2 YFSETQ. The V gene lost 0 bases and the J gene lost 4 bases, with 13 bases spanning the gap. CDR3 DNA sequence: TGCGCCAGCAGCTTGGCAGGCCCCGTGGGTAATGAAAAACTGTTTTTT. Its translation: CASSLAGPVGNEKLFF.

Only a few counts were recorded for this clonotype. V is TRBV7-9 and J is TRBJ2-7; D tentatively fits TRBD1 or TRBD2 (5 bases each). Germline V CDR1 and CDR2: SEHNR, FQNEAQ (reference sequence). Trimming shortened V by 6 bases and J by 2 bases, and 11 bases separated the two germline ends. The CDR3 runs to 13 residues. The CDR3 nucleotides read TGTGCCAGCAGAAGGGACGGACCCTACGAGCAGTACTTC. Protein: CASRRDGPYEQYF.

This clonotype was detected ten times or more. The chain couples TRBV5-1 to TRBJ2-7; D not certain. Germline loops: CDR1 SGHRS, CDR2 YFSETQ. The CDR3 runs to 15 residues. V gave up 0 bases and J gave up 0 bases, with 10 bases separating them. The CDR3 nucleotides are TGCGCCAGCAGCTTGGTGGTCGGTGGCTCCTACGAGCAGTACTTC. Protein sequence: CASSLVVGGSYEQYF.